This TCR beta chain is from a study of blood T cell repertoires in COVID-19. Study-level background: COVID-19 samples from acute and convalescent phases originated in the United States, Italy and Spain. PBMCs, B-cell-depleted T cells, or T cells provided the cDNA or gDNA that made up the material.

This clone was picked up one time. In the original analysis: Cell counts per sample came from amplifying reference gene primers. The method was immunoSEQ multiplex PCR; TCRdb's version includes in-frame clones alone and lacks a portion of them. V and J calls and clone size are as listed in that table; D and trimming were resolved from the DNA. The sample lists roughly 190,000 clones, approximately 85% occurring once. The sequenced sample was peripheral blood. This sequence originates from a woman between 70 and 85 years old with active or convalescent COVID-19.

The CDR3 bases are TGTGCCTGGAGTGTACTCGACAGGGGAGCATCACCCCTCCACTTT. Amino acid sequence: CAWSVLDRGASPLHF. The chain joins TRBV30 to TRBJ1-6, with 8 bases aligning to TRBD1. Germline CDR1 and CDR2: GTSNPN and SVGIG (reference sequence). CDR3 size: 15 residues. After removal of 0 bases from V and 10 bases from J, the junction contained 8 bases not matched to a gene.